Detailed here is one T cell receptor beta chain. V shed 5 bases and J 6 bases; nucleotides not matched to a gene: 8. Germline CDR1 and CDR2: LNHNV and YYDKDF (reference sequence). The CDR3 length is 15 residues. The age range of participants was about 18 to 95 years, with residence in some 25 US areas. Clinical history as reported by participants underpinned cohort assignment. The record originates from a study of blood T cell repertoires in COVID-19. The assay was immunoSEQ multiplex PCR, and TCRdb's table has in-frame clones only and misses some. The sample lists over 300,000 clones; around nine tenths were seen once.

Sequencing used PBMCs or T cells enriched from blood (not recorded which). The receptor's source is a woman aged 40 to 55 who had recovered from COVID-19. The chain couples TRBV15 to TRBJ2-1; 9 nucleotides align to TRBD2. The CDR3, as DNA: TGTGCCACCAGCCCACAGCGGGGGGTCGGCAATGAGCAGTTCTTC. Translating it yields CATSPQRGVGNEQFF.